This T cell receptor (beta chain) comes out of a study of blood T cell repertoires in COVID-19. Data came from immunoSEQ multiplex PCR; TCRdb stores just in-frame clones and leaves some out. The sample lists 150,000 to 250,000 clones; 75% to 85% were seen once. The recovered donors of Cohort 3 showed two negative PCRs, clearance, or symptom resolution. V lost 2 bases to trimming and J lost 4 bases, with 3 bases between them. The V gene's germline CDR1 is SGDLS and CDR2 YYNGEE. This CDR3 comprises 12 residues. Sequenced sample: PBMCs or T cells enriched from blood (not recorded which). This TCR came from a man aged 40-49 years who had recovered from COVID-19. The chain recombines TRBV9 with TRBJ2-2; D is unclear. The CDR3: CASSVGTGELFF. CDR3 nucleotides: TGTGCCAGCAGCGTCGGCACCGGGGAGCTGTTTTTT.